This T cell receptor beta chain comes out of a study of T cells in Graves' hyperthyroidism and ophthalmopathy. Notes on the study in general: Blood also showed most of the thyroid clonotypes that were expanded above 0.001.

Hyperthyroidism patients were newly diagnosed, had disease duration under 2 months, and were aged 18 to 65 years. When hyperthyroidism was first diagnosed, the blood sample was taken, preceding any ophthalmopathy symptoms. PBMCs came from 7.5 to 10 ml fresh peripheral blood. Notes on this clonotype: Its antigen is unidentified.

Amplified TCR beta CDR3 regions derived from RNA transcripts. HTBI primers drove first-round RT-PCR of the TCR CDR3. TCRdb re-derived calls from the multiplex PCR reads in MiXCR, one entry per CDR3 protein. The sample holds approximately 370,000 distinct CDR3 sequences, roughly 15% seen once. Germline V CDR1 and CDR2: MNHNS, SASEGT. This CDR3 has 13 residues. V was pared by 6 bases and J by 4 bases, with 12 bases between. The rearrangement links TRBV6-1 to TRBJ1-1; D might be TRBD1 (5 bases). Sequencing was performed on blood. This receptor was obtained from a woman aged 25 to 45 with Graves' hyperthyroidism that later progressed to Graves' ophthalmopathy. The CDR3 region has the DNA TGTGCCAGCAGCGGGGGGGTGGTCACTGAAGCTTTCTTT. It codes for CASSGGVVTEAFF.